This T cell receptor beta chain emerged from a study of tumor-infiltrating lymphocytes in primary liver carcinoma. Co-extraction of RNA and DNA was performed on 20-30 mg of unsorted bulk tissue. General study results and limits: Only about 7-25% of top clones showed up in all five tumor regions. Tumor-adjacent and tumor-blood pairs overlapped less than tumor region pairs did.

Priming with a constant-region primer yielded TCR beta cDNA from roughly 0.45 ug total RNA. For TCR beta, libraries were produced by three nested multiplex PCR rounds using slightly modified ARM-PCR. The two initial PCR rounds, around 11 cycles each, used TRBV1-TRBV30 forward and C-beta reverse primers. Each CDR3 protein gets one entry after TCRdb re-called the multiplex PCR reads with MiXCR. The table shows roughly 91,000 distinct CDR3 sequences, with almost 70% occurring only once. This clonotype came up many times. Its matching antigen is unknown. The CDR3 has 15 residues. Trimming pared 0 bases from V and 4 bases from J, leaving 13 bases between. Germline CDR1 and CDR2: ENHRY and SYGVKD.

The clonotype originates from a woman in her sixties with primary liver carcinoma and hepatitis B virus infection. The genes are TRBV10-3 and TRBJ2-7; tentatively, D is TRBD1 or TRBD2 (5 bases each). Sequencing was carried out using liver tumor tissue from sampling region 5. Regarding subset: tumor region T5, tumor centre. The CDR3 DNA sequence: TGTGCCATCAGTGAGTCAGTGGGAGCAGGGTACGAGCAGTACTTC. Translated, it gives CAISESVGAGYEQYF.